This passage covers 32 T cell receptor beta chains from one sample sequenced in a study of PD-L1 blockade in urothelial cancer. Noted time point: pretreatment peripheral blood. Clones were sequenced by immunoSEQ multiplex PCR, and TCRdb holds only the in-frame ones, with some missing. The table has more than 90,000 clones, about nine tenths seen once; the top ten hold about 2%. This material consisted of PBMCs, taken around atezolizumab (anti-PD-L1) treatment. These TCRs come from a man in his sixties with urothelial cancer.

V is TRBV9 and J is TRBJ1-4, with a tentative D call TRBD1 (5 bases). CDR1 is SGDLS and CDR2 is YYNGEE in the germline V gene. Trimming left V 2 bases short and J 1 base short, with 6 bases between. CDR3 length equals 14 residues. CDR3 loop: CASSVDRTNEKLFF. DNA of the CDR3: TGTGCCAGCAGCGTCGACAGAACTAATGAAAAACTGTTTTTT.

The J gene is TRBJ2-1, the V gene TRBV9; D is uncertain. Germline lookup yields CDR1 SGDLS and CDR2 YYNGEE. The CDR3 runs 14 residues. Trimming left V 0 bases short and J 6 bases short, with 10 bases between. Here the CDR3 reads CASSVDGATNEQFF. The CDR3 region has the DNA TGTGCCAGCAGCGTAGATGGAGCCACCAATGAGCAGTTCTTC.

The V call is TRBV28, the J call TRBJ2-5; 8 positions match TRBD1. V lost 4 bases and J lost 5; bases outside the gene matches: 9. Germline V gene data show CDR1 as MDHEN and CDR2 as SYDVKM. CDR3 length equals 15 residues. The CDR3 DNA reads as TGTGCCAGCAGTTCCCTAACAGGGGGGTGGGAGACCCAGTACTTC. Translated, it gives CASSSLTGGWETQYF.

CDR3 amino acids: CASSLTTNTGELFF. CDR3 coding DNA: TGTGCCAGCAGCCTGACAACGAACACCGGGGAGCTGTTTTTT. The chain couples TRBV2 to TRBJ2-2; no clear D gene. Germline values: CDR1 SNHLY, CDR2 FYNNEI. The CDR3 consists of 14 residues. Trimming left V 6 bases short and J 0 bases short, with 8 bases between.

The chain uses TRBV11-2 and TRBJ2-3; D gene ambiguous. CDR1 SGHAT and CDR2 FQNNGV come from the germline V gene. Trimming pared 4 bases from V and 3 bases from J, leaving 5 bases between. The CDR3 runs 12 residues. CDR3 sequence: CASSSRTDTQYF. In nucleotides, the CDR3 is TGTGCCAGCAGCTCACGGACAGATACGCAGTATTTT.

The rearrangement joins TRBV7-9 to TRBJ2-7; 11 positions match TRBD2. Per germline, CDR1 SEHNR and CDR2 FQNEAQ (reference sequence). Losses at the gene ends were 6 bases for V and 2 bases for J; bases not matched to a gene: 6. The CDR3 sequence is 15 residues long. The CDR3, as DNA: TGTGCCAGCAGGCTTACTAGCGGGGGCACCTACGAGCAGTACTTC. Amino acids: CASRLTSGGTYEQYF.

V is TRBV7-6 and J is TRBJ1-3, with 11 bases fitting TRBD1. The length of the CDR3 is 15 residues. Germline CDR1 and CDR2: SGHVS and FNYEAQ. The J segment lost 1 base and the V segment lost 5 bases, leaving 1 base of the junction unmatched. The CDR3 loop reads CASSGQGASGNTIYF. In DNA form, the CDR3 reads TGTGCCAGCAGCGGACAGGGGGCTTCTGGAAACACCATATATTTT.

The rearrangement uses TRBV5-1 and TRBJ2-7, with 7 nucleotides matching TRBD1. This CDR3 comprises 14 residues. Unmatched junction bases numbered 15, after V lost 3 bases and J lost 12 bases. Germline lookup yields CDR1 SGHRS and CDR2 YFSETQ. In DNA form, the CDR3 reads TGCGCCAGCAGCTCGGGACAGCCCCTCGACGTTCGGTACTTC. The encoded protein is CASSSGQPLDVRYF.

This chain links TRBV25-1 with TRBJ2-5; TRBD1 might be the D (6 bases). V was cut by 5 bases and J by 5 bases, with 12 bases left in between. CDR3 length: 13 amino acids. Germline CDR1 is MGHDK and CDR2 is SYGVNS. CDR3 DNA: TGTGCCAGCAGTCGAACAGGGCGGGAGACCCAGTACTTC. Encoded protein: CASSRTGRETQYF.

The chain has TRBV11-2 and TRBJ2-7; 12 bases fit TRBD1. This CDR3 comprises 16 residues. Germline V CDR1 and CDR2: SGHAT, FQNNGV. V lost 5 bases, J lost 5 bases, and 10 bases stayed unmatched. The CDR3 nucleotides read TGTGCCAGCAGCCCTTCGCCGGGACAGGGGGCCAACGAGCAGTACTTC. It specifies CASSPSPGQGANEQYF.

CDR3 nucleotide sequence: TGTGCCAGCAGTTCCCCTCAGACAGTCCTTAACACTGAAGCTTTCTTT. It is translated as CASSSPQTVLNTEAFF. The V call is TRBV28, the J call TRBJ1-1; D is perhaps TRBD1 (5 bases). Between the trimmed V and J ends, which lost 4 bases and 2 bases, there was a span of 17 bases. The germline gives CDR1 MDHEN, CDR2 SYDVKM. CDR3 size: 16 residues.

The rearrangement joins TRBV18 to TRBJ2-3; unclear D gene. Looked up from germline, CDR1 is KGHSH and CDR2 is LQKENI. V was cut by 3 bases and J by 0 bases, with 19 bases left in between. This CDR3 comprises 18 residues. The CDR3 DNA reads as TGTGCCAGCTCACCCTTCCCCGCGCGCCTCGGGAGCACAGATACGCAGTATTTT. It encodes CASSPFPARLGSTDTQYF.

The genes are TRBV28 and TRBJ2-7; D is possibly TRBD2 (5 bases). Germline CDR1 reads MDHEN; CDR2 reads SYDVKM. The V end was cut by 7 bases, the J end by 3 bases, with 16 bases between. The CDR3 totals 14 residues. The chain's CDR3 is CASTKGGPIYEQYF. In DNA form, the CDR3 reads TGTGCCAGCACTAAAGGCGGGCCTATCTACGAGCAGTACTTC. The full variable domain, rest sourced from reference TRBV28 and TRBJ2-7, is DVKVTQSSRYLVKRTGEKVFLECVQDMDHENMFWYRQDPGLGLRLIYFSYDVKMKEKGDIPEGYSVSREKKERFSLILESASTNQTSMYLCASTKGGPIYEQYFGPGTRLTVT.

The chain recombines TRBV7-2 with TRBJ2-4; possibly TRBD2 for D (6 bases). Trimming cost V 0 bases and J 4 bases, with 7 bases left between them. CDR1 SGHTA and CDR2 FQGNSA come from the germline V gene. The CDR3 extends over 14 amino acids. The CDR3 DNA is TGTGCCAGCAGCTTAGCGGCGGGAAAAAACATTCAGTACTTC. It encodes CASSLAAGKNIQYF.

The chain recombines TRBV2 with TRBJ2-4, with D maybe TRBD2 (5 bases). Germline V lookup: CDR1 SNHLY, CDR2 FYNNEI. The V end lost 7 bases, the J end lost 11 bases, and 12 bases lay between the germline ends. The CDR3 runs 11 residues. The CDR3 coding sequence is TGTGCCAGCACTCCCGCGGGCGTTCAGTACTTC. Its translation: CASTPAGVQYF.

V and J are TRBV6-1 and TRBJ2-1; D remains unclear. The CDR3 runs 15 residues. CDR1 and CDR2 from the germline V gene are MNHNS and SASEGT. Deletions cut 0 bases from V and 0 bases from J, with 6 bases between. As DNA, the CDR3 is TGTGCCAGCAGTGAAGCGTCGAGCTCCTACAATGAGCAGTTCTTC. Translated, it gives CASSEASSSYNEQFF.

The gene calls are TRBV20-1 and TRBJ1-4; 7 bases line up with TRBD1. V lost 6 bases to trimming and J lost 8 bases; unmatched junction nucleotides: 3. Germline lookup yields CDR1 DFQATT and CDR2 SNEGSKA (reference sequence). The length of the CDR3 is 11 residues. The DNA of the CDR3 is TGCAGTGCCCTGACAGGGGAAAAACTGTTTTTT. It encodes CSALTGEKLFF.

V is TRBV7-8 and J is TRBJ1-1; TRBD1 agrees at 7 bases. Germline-derived CDR1 and CDR2 are SGHVS and FQNEAQ. The CDR3 spans 16 residues. V shed 5 bases, J shed 0 bases, and the junction held 9 bases outside the gene matches. The chain's CDR3 is CASSLRDSYLNTEAFF. DNA of the CDR3: TGTGCCAGCAGCCTCCGGGACAGCTACCTGAACACTGAAGCTTTCTTT.

This clone appeared once. V and J are TRBV27 and TRBJ2-5; 9 bases line up with TRBD2. The V segment lost 5 bases and the J segment 1 base; nucleotides outside the gene matches: 8. The germline V gene has CDR1 MNHEY and CDR2 SMNVEV (reference sequence). The CDR3 is made up of 16 amino acids. Here the CDR3 reads CASSETREGVQETQYF. DNA for the CDR3: TGTGCCAGCAGTGAGACGCGGGAGGGAGTCCAAGAGACCCAGTACTTC.

The chain combines TRBV19 with TRBJ2-7, with 8 bases lining up with TRBD2. The junction had 10 bases not matched to a gene; V was cut back by 6 bases and J by 6 bases. In germline, CDR1 is LNHDA, CDR2 SQIVND (reference sequence). The CDR3 loop spans 14 amino acids. As DNA, the CDR3 is TGTGCCAGTAGACGGACTAGCAGTTCCGGCGAGCAGTACTTC. Encoded protein: CASRRTSSSGEQYF.

This clone was detected a few times. The V and J genes are TRBV14 and TRBJ1-2; D is ambiguous. This CDR3 region has 12 residues. Germline V gene sequence: CDR1 SGHDN, CDR2 FVKESK. V was clipped by 3 bases and J by 3 bases, with 5 bases between them. Here the CDR3 reads CASSHSDYGYTF. The CDR3 nucleotides are TGTGCCAGCAGCCATTCTGACTATGGCTACACCTTC.

The chain recombines TRBV5-1 with TRBJ2-7; the match to TRBD1 covers 9 bases. Germline CDR1 and CDR2: SGHRS and YFSETQ. This CDR3 has 15 amino acids. Trimming at V came to 4 bases and at J to 5 bases, leaving 10 bases not matched to a gene. The CDR3 DNA sequence: TGCGCCAGCAGCACGGACAGGGGCCTAGTCCACGAGCAGTACTTC. As protein: CASSTDRGLVHEQYF.

The V and J genes are TRBV1 and TRBJ2-6; the table's D gene call, TRBD2, was not cross checked with the DNA. TRBV1 is deemed a pseudogene. There are 18 residues in the CDR3. CDR3: CTSSQGTSGSNGANVLTF. Written as DNA, the CDR3 is TGCACCAGCAGCCAAGGGACTAGCGGGAGCAATGGGGCCAACGTCCTGACTTTC.

V and J are TRBV29-1 and TRBJ2-1; TRBD2 matches 8 bases. With V trimmed by 7 bases and J by 7 bases, 9 bases remained unmatched. Germline lookup yields CDR1 SQVTM and CDR2 ANQGSEA. The CDR3 contains 13 residues. The CDR3 reads CSAEREKVNEQFF. The CDR3 DNA reads TGCAGCGCCGAGCGGGAGAAGGTGAATGAGCAGTTCTTC.

This clone was counted a few times. The gene calls are TRBV5-1 and TRBJ2-1, with 11 bases fitting TRBD2. V dropped 4 bases and J dropped 5; count of bases not matched to a gene: 8. Germline V gene data show CDR1 as SGHRS and CDR2 as YFSETQ. The CDR3 extends over 16 amino acids. This CDR3 reads CASSPLAGGLHNEQFF. DNA of the CDR3: TGCGCCAGCAGCCCCCTAGCGGGGGGACTCCACAATGAGCAGTTCTTC.

This chain joins TRBV7-9 and TRBJ2-2; 7 bases agree with TRBD2. V lost 5 bases to trimming and J lost 5 bases; unmatched junction nucleotides: 5. The CDR3 loop spans 14 amino acids. Germline values: CDR1 SEHNR, CDR2 FQNEAQ (reference sequence). The CDR3 nucleotides are TGTGCCAGCAGCCCTAGCGGTAGGACCGGGGAGCTGTTTTTT. Amino acid sequence: CASSPSGRTGELFF.

The rearrangement joins TRBV7-2 to TRBJ1-3, with D unclear. The length of the CDR3 is 16 residues. CDR1 SGHTA and CDR2 FQGNSA come from the germline V gene. V lost 0 bases to trimming and J lost 0 bases, with 9 bases between them. The CDR3 loop is CASSLASAVSGNTIYF. Written as DNA, the CDR3 is TGTGCCAGCAGCTTAGCGAGTGCCGTCTCTGGAAACACCATATATTTT.

This clone was detected only a few times. This chain joins TRBV11-2 and TRBJ2-7, with 8 bases aligning to TRBD1. V shed 5 bases, J shed 4 bases, and the junction held 7 bases outside the gene matches. The CDR3 has 14 amino acids. Germline loops: CDR1 SGHAT, CDR2 FQNNGV. The CDR3 DNA is TGTGCCAGCAGCATTGACAGGGGATCATACGAGCAGTACTTC. It encodes CASSIDRGSYEQYF.

The DNA of the CDR3 is TGCGCCAGCAGCTTGGCCCAGGGCTCGGGTTCACCCCTCCACTTT. This encodes CASSLAQGSGSPLHF. The J gene is TRBJ1-6, the V gene TRBV5-1, with a tentative D call TRBD1 (5 bases). Trimming removed 0 bases at V and 9 bases at J, with 13 bases between. Germline V gives CDR1 SGHRS, CDR2 YFSETQ. This CDR3 has 15 amino acids.

V and J are TRBV28 and TRBJ2-1; 12 nucleotides align to TRBD2. Per germline, CDR1 MDHEN and CDR2 SYDVKM. After removal of 7 bases from V and 1 base from J, the junction contained 11 bases not matched to a gene. The CDR3 is made up of 18 amino acids. In DNA, the CDR3 is TGTGCCAGCACCCCGGGACTAGCGGGCTTCAGGTCCTACAATGAGCAGTTCTTC. It encodes CASTPGLAGFRSYNEQFF.

V is TRBV5-1 and J is TRBJ2-3; weak D call: TRBD2 (5 bases). The CDR3 consists of 16 residues. Trimming shortened V by 0 bases and J by 1 base, and 12 bases separated the two germline ends. Germline V lookup: CDR1 SGHRS, CDR2 YFSETQ. The CDR3 protein is CASSLGSGYRTDTQYF. The CDR3 coding sequence is TGCGCCAGCAGCTTGGGAAGCGGATATCGCACAGATACGCAGTATTTT.

The chain combines TRBV7-3 with TRBJ2-1; no reliable D call. The V gene's germline CDR1 is SGHTA and CDR2 FQGTGA. This CDR3 has 15 amino acids. The V end was cut by 5 bases, the J end by 1 base, with 12 bases between. CDR3 sequence reads: CASSPLAGSYNEQFF. The CDR3 DNA is TGTGCCAGCAGCCCCCTGGCAGGATCCTACAATGAGCAGTTCTTC.